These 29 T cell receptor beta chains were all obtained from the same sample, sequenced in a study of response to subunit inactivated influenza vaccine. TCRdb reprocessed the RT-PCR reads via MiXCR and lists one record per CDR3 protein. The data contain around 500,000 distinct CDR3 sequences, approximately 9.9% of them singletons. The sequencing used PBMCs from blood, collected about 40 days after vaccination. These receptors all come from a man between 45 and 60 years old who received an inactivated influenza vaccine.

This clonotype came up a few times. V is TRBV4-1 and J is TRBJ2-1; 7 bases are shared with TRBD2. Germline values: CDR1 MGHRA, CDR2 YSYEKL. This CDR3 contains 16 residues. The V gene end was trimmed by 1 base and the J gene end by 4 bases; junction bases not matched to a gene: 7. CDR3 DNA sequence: TGCGCCAGCAGCCAAGTAGCGGGCGGAGGATACAATGAGCAGTTCTTC. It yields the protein CASSQVAGGGYNEQFF.

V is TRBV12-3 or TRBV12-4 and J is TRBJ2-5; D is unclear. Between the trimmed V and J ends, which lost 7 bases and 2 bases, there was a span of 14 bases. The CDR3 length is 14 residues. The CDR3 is CASNQDGRQETQYF. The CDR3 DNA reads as TGTGCCAGCAATCAAGACGGTAGACAAGAGACCCAGTACTTC.

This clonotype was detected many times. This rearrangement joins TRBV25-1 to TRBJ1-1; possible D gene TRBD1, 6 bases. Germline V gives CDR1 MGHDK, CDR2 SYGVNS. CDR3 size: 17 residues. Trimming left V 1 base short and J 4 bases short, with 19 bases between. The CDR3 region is CASSELTRPLGATEAFF. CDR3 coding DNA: TGTGCCAGCAGTGAATTGACGCGCCCTTTGGGGGCCACTGAAGCTTTCTTT.

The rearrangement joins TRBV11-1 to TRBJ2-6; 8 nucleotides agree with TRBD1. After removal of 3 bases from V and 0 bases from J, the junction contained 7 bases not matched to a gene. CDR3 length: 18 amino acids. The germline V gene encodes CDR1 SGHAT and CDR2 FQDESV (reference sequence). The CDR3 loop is CASSFGTGTLSGANVLTF. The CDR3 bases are TGTGCCAGCAGCTTCGGGACAGGAACCCTCTCTGGGGCCAACGTCCTGACTTTC.

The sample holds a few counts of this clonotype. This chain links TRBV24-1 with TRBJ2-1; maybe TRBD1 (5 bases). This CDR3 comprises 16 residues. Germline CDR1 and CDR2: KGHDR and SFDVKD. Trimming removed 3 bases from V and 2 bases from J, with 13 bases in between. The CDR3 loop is CATSDRGSRTYNEQFF. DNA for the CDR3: TGTGCCACCAGTGATAGGGGATCGAGGACCTACAATGAGCAGTTCTTC.

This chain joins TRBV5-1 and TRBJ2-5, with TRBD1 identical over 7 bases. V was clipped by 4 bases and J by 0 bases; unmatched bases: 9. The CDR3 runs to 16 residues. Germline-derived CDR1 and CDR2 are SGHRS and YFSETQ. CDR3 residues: CASSPTGPTYQETQYF. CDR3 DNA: TGCGCCAGCAGCCCGACAGGGCCGACCTACCAAGAGACCCAGTACTTC.

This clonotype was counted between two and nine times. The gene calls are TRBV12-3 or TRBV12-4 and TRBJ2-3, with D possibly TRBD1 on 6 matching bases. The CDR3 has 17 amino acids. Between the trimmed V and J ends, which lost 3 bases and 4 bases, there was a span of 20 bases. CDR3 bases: TGTGCCAGCAGTTTTTATTATCGGACAGACAGGCCAGATACGCAGTATTTT. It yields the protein CASSFYYRTDRPDTQYF.

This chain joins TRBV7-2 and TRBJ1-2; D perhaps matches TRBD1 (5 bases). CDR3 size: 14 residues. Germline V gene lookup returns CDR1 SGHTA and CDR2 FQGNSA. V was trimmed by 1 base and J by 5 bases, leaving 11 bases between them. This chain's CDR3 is CASSLVQGEYGYTF. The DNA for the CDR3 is TGTGCCAGCAGCTTAGTTCAGGGTGAATATGGCTACACCTTC.

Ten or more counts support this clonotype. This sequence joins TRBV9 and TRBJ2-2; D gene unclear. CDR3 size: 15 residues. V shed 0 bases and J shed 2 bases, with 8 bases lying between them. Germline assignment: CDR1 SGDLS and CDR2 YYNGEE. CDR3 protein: CASSVDSENTGELFF. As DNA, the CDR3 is TGTGCCAGCAGCGTAGACAGCGAAAACACCGGGGAGCTGTTTTTT. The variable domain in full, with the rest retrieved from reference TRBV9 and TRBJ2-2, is DSGVTQTPKHLITATGQRVTLRCSPRSGDLSVYWYQQSLDQGLQFLIQYYNGEERAKGNILERFSAQQFPDLHSELNLSSLELGDSALYFCASSVDSENTGELFFGEGSRLTVL.

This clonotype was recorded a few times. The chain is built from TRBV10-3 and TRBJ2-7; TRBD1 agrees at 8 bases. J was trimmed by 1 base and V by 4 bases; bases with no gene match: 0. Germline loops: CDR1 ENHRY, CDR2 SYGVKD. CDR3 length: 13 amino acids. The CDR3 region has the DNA TGTGCCATCAGTGGGGACAGGTCCTACGAGCAGTACTTC. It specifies CAISGDRSYEQYF.

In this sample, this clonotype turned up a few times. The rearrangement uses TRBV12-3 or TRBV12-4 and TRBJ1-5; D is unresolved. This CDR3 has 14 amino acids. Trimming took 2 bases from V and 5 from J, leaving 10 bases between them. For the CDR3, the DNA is TGTGCCAGCAGTTTAACGGGCAGGTATCAGCCCCAGCATTTT. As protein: CASSLTGRYQPQHF.

The CDR3: CASSPAIGGGETQYF. As DNA, the CDR3 is TGTGCCAGCAGCCCCGCCATCGGCGGGGGAGAGACCCAGTACTTC. This sequence joins TRBV2 and TRBJ2-5; 7 nucleotides match TRBD2. CDR3 length: 15 residues. The germline CDR1 and CDR2 sequences are SNHLY and FYNNEI. V lost 6 bases and J lost 4; bases outside the gene matches: 11.

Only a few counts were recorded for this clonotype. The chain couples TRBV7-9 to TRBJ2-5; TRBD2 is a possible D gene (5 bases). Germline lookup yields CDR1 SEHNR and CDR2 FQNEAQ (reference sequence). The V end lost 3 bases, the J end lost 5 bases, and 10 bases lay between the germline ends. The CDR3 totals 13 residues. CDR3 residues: CASSFGVFETQYF. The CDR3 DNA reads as TGTGCCAGCAGCTTCGGGGTCTTCGAGACCCAGTACTTC.

Here the CDR3 DNA reads TGTGCCAGTAGTATCGACCTGGGCGGGACAAGCTCCTACAATGAGCAGTTCTTC. The encoded protein is CASSIDLGGTSSYNEQFF. The chain has TRBV19 and TRBJ2-1, with D possibly called TRBD1 or TRBD2 (6 bases each). Germline loops: CDR1 LNHDA, CDR2 SQIVND (reference sequence). This CDR3 is built from 18 residues. V lost 3 bases to trimming and J lost 0 bases, with 18 bases between them.

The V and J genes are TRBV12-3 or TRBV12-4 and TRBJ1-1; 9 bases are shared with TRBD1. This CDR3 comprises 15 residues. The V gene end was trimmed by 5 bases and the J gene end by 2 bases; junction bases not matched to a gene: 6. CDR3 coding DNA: TGTGCCAGCAGTACGACAGGGGGGATAAACACTGAAGCTTTCTTT. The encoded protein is CASSTTGGINTEAFF.

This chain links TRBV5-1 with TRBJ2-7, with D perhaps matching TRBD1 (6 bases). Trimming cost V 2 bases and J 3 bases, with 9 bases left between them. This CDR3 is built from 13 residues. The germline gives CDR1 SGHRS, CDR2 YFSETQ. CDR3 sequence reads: CASSFLGGYEQYF. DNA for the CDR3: TGCGCCAGCAGCTTCCTAGGGGGCTACGAGCAGTACTTC.

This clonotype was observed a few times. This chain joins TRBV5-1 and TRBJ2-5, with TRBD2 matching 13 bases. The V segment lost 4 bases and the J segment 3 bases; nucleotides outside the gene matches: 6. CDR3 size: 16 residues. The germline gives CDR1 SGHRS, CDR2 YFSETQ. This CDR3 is CASSILGLAGEETQYF. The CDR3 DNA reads TGCGCCAGCAGCATCCTAGGACTAGCGGGAGAAGAGACCCAGTACTTC.

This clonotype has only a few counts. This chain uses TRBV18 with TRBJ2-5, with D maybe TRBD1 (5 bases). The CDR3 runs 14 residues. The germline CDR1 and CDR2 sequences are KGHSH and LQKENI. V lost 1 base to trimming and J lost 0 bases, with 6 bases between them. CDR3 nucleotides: TGTGCCAGCTCACCACGGGGCAACCAAGAGACCCAGTACTTC. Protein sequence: CASSPRGNQETQYF.

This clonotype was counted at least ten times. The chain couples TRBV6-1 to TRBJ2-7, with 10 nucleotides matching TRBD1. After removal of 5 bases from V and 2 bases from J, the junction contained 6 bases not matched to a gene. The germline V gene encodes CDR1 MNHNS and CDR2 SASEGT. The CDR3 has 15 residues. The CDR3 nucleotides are TGTGCCAGCAGTCCGCGACAGGGGGCGGCCTACGAGCAGTACTTC. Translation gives CASSPRQGAAYEQYF.

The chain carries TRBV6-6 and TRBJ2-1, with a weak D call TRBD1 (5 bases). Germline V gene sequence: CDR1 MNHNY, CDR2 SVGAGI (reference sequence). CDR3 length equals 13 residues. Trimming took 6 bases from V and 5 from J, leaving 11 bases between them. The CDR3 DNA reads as TGTGCCAGCAGCGCCCCAGGGAACAATGAGCAGTTCTTC. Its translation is CASSAPGNNEQFF.

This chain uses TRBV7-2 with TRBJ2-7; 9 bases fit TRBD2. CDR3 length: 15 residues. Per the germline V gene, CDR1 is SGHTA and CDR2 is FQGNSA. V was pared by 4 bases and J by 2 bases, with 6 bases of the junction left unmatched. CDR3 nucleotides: TGTGCCAGCAGCTCGACTAGCGGAGGCCCCTACGAGCAGTACTTC. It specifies CASSSTSGGPYEQYF.

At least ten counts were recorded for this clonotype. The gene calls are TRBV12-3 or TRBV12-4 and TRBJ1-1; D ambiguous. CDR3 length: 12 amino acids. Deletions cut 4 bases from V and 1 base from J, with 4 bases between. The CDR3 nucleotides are TGTGCCAGCAGTTATGAGAACACTGAAGCTTTCTTT. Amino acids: CASSYENTEAFF.

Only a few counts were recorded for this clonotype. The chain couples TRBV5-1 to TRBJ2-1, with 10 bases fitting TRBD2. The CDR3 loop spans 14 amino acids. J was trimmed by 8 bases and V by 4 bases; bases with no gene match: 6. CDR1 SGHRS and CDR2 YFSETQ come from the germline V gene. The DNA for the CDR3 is TGCGCCAGCAGCCAGTCCGGGACTAGCGATGAGCAGTTCTTC. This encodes CASSQSGTSDEQFF. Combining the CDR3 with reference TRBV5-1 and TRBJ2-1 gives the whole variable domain KAGVTQTPRYLIKTRGQQVTLSCSPISGHRSVSWYQQTPGQGLQFLFEYFSETQRNKGNFPGRFSGRQFSNSRSEMNVSTLELGDSALYLCASSQSGTSDEQFFGPGTRLTVL.

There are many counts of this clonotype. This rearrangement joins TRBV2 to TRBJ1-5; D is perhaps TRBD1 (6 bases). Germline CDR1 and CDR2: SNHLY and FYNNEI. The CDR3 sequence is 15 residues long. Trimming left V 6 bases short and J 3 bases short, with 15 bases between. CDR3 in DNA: TGTGCCAGCAGAACGGTACAGGGAAACAATCAGCCCCAGCATTTT. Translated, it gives CASRTVQGNNQPQHF.

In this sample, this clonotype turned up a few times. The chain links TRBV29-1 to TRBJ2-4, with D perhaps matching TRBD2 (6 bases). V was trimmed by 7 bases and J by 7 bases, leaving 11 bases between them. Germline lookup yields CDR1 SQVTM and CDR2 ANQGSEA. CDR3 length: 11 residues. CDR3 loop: CSATSRNIQYF. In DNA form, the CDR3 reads TGCAGCGCAACTAGCCGGAACATTCAGTACTTC. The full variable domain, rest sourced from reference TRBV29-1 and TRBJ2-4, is SAVISQKPSRDICQRGTSLTIQCQVDSQVTMMFWYRQQPGQSLTLIATANQGSEATYESGFVIDKFPISRPNLTFSTLTVSNMSPEDSSIYLCSATSRNIQYFGAGTRLSVL.

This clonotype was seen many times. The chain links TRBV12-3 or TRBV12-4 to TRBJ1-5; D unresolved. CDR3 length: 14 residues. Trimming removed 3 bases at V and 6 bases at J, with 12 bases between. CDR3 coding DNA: TGTGCCAGCAGTTTCATGTACGCGGGTCAGCCCCAGCATTTT. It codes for CASSFMYAGQPQHF.

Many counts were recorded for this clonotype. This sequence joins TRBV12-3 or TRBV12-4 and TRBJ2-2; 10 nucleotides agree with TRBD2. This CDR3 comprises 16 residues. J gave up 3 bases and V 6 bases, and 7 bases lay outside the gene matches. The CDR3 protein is CASSTKREGDTGELFF. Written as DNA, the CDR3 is TGTGCCAGCAGCACTAAGCGGGAGGGGGACACCGGGGAGCTGTTTTTT.

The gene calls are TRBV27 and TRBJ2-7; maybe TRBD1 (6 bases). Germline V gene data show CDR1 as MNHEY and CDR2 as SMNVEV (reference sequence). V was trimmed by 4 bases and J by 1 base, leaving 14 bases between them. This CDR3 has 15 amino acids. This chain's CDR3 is CASSSQGPLSYEQYF. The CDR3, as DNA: TGTGCCAGCAGTTCACAGGGCCCCCTTTCCTACGAGCAGTACTTC.

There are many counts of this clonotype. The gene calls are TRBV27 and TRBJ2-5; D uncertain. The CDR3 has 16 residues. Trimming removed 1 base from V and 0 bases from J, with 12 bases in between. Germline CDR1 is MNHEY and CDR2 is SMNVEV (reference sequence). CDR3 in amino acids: CASSLLGDSNQETQYF. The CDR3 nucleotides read TGTGCCAGCAGTTTATTAGGTGACTCGAACCAAGAGACCCAGTACTTC.